This TCR beta chain was obtained from a study of T cells after yellow fever vaccination. At the level of the study: The SMART-Seq v4 Ultra Low Input method served to prepare the low-cell-number fractions.

This clonotype was picked up many times. TCRdb re-analysed the 5' RACE reads in MiXCR, keeping a single row per CDR3 protein. The sample holds approximately 110,000 distinct CDR3 sequences, under 8% seen once. The CDR3 contains 13 residues. J was trimmed by 4 bases and V by 5 bases; bases with no gene match: 3. Per germline, CDR1 SGHNT and CDR2 YYREEE (reference sequence). Source: CD4+ T cells sorted from PBMCs, taken roughly 10 days after the first yellow fever vaccination. This sequence was found in a young man who received the YFV17D yellow fever vaccine. This chain links TRBV5-4 with TRBJ2-3; 8 nucleotides line up with TRBD1. The chain's CDR3 is CASSVQGADTQYF. The CDR3, as DNA: TGTGCCAGCAGTGTACAGGGGGCAGATACGCAGTATTTT.